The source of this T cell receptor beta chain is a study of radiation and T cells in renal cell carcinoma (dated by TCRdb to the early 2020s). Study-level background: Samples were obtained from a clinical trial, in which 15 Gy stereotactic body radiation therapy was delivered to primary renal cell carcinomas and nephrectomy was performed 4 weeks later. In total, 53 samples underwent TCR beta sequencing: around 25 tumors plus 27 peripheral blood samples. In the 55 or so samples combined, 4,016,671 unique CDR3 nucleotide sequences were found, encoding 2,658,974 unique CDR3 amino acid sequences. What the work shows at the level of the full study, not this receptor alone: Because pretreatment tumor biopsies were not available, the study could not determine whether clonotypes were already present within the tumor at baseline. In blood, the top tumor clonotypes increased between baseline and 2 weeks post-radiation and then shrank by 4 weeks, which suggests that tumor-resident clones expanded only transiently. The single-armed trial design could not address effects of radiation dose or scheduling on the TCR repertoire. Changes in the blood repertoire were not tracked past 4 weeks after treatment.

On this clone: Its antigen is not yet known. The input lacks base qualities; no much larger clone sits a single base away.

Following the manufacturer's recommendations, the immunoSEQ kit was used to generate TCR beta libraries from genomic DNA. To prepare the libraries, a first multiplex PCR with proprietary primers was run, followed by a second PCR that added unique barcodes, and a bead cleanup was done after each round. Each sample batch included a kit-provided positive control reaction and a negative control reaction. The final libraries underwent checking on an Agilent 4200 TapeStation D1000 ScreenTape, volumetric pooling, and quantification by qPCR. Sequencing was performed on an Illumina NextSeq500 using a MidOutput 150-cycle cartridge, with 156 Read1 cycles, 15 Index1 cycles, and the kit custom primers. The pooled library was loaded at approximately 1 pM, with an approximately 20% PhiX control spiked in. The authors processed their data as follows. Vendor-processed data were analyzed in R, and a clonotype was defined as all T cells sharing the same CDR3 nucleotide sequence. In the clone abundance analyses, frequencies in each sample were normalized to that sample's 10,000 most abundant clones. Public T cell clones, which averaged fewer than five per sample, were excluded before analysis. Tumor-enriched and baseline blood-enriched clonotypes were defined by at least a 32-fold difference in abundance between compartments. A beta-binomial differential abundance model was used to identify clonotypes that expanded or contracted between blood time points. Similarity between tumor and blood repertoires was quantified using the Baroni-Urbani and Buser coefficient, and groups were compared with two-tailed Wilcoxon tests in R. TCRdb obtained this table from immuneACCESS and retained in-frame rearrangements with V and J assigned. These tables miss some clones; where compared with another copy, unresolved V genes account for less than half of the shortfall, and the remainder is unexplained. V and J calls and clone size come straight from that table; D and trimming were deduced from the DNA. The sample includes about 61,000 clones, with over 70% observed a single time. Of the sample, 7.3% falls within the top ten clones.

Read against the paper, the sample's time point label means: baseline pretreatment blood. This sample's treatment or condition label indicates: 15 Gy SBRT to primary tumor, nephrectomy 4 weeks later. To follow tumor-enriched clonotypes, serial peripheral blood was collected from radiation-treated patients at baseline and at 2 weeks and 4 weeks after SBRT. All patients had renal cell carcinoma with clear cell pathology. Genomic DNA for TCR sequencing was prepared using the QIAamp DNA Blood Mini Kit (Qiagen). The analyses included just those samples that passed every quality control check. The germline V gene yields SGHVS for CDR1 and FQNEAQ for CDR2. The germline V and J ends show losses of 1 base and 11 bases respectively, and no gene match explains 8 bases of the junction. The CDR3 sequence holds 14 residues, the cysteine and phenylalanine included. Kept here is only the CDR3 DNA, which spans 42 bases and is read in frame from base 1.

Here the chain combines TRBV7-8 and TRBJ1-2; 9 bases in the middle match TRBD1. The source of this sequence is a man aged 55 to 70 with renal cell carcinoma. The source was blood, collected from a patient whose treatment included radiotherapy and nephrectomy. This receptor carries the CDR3 CASSLDGTGREYTF. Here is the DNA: TGTGCCAGCAGCTTAGACGGGACAGGGAGGGAATACACCTTC.